The rows below give T cell receptor beta chains drawn from one sample of a study of response to subunit inactivated influenza vaccine. TCRdb re-called the RT-PCR reads with MiXCR, one entry per CDR3 protein. Counted here are hundreds of thousands of distinct CDR3 sequences, less than 30% occurring once; the ten biggest clones make up approximately 2%. Sequenced material: CD4+ T cells sorted from PBMCs, taken 5 days after vaccination. All receptors derive from a man between 50 and 59 years old who received an inactivated influenza vaccine. The CDR3 runs from the conserved cysteine through the conserved F or W. D genes are given only for firm matches. The size of a clone is reported for some rows only, either as once, few or many, or as a class for expanded clones.

D gene	J gene	V gene	clone size	CDR3 DNA	CDR3 protein
.	TRBJ2-1	TRBV11-2	few	TGTGCCAGCAGCTTAGGGATTACTTGGGATGAGCAGTTCTTC	CASSLGITWDEQFF
.	TRBJ1-2	TRBV4-2	few	TGTGCCAGCAGCTCCCGCGAGGGTCCCCCTGGCTACACCTTC	CASSSREGPPGYTF
TRBD1	TRBJ2-7	TRBV6-5	few	TGTCCCAGCAGTTACTCGTCGGGACAGGGAAGTTGGGAGCAGTACTTC	CPSSYSSGQGSWEQYF
.	TRBJ2-1	TRBV18	few	TGTGCCAGCTCCTACGGTAGTTCCTACAATGAGCAGTTCTTC	CASSYGSSYNEQFF
TRBD1	TRBJ2-1	TRBV10-3	.	TGTGCCATCAGTGAGTCGACTCAGGGGGCGTCCTACAATGAGCAGTTCTTC	CAISESTQGASYNEQFF
TRBD1	TRBJ2-7	TRBV4-3	.	TGCGCCAGCAGCCAAGATAGACAGGGGGGCTCCTACGAGCAGTACTTC	CASSQDRQGGSYEQYF
.	TRBJ2-7	TRBV6-1	few	TGTGCCAGCAGTAGCGGTAGGGAGTACGAGCAGTACTTC	CASSSGREYEQYF
.	TRBJ2-1	TRBV2	.	TGTGCCAGCAGAGAGGACGGAAATGAGCAGTTCTTC	CASREDGNEQFF
.	TRBJ2-1	TRBV21-1	.	TGTGCCAGCACCGCAAAGACCAACGAGGGCCGAGAGCAGTTCTTC	CASTAKTNEGREQFF
.	TRBJ2-7	TRBV24-1	few	TGTGCCACCAGTGACAGACCATTCCACGAGCAGTACTTC	CATSDRPFHEQYF
TRBD1	TRBJ2-4	TRBV9	few	TGTGCCAGCAGCGAAGGGACAGGTCTAGCCAAAAACATTCAGTACTTC	CASSEGTGLAKNIQYF
.	TRBJ2-7	TRBV5-1	.	TGCGCCAGCAGCTGGACCTGGGGGGTAGGAAGCGAGCAGTACTTC	CASSWTWGVGSEQYF
.	TRBJ2-3	TRBV4-3	.	TGCGCCAGCAGCCAAGACAGGACCACAGATACGCAGTATTTT	CASSQDRTTDTQYF
.	TRBJ2-7	TRBV19	few	TGTGCCAGTAGTATTAGGGAGTTTGGCGAGCAGTACTTC	CASSIREFGEQYF
TRBD1	TRBJ1-1	TRBV11-2	.	TGTGCCAGCAGCCGCCGAGACAGGGGGCAAGGCTTAGGCACTGAAGCTTTCTTT	CASSRRDRGQGLGTEAFF
TRBD2	TRBJ2-5	TRBV7-2	few	TGTGCCAGCAGCCTACGACTAGCGGGACTCAGGGAGACCCAGTACTTC	CASSLRLAGLRETQYF
TRBD1	TRBJ2-5	TRBV18	once	TGTGCCAGCTCGCGAAGACAGGGGATAGGAGAGACCCAGTACTTC	CASSRRQGIGETQYF
.	TRBJ2-7	TRBV28	.	TGTGCCAGCAGTAATCCTGACACGAGCTCCTACGAGCAGTACTTC	CASSNPDTSSYEQYF
TRBD1	TRBJ2-7	TRBV20-1	.	TGCAGTGCTGGGGACAGGCCGCGCGAGCAGTACTTC	CSAGDRPREQYF
.	TRBJ2-1	TRBV6-5	few	TGTGCCAGCAGTTCCCCACTACGGGGCAATGAGCAGTTCTTC	CASSSPLRGNEQFF
TRBD2	TRBJ2-2	TRBV5-1	.	TGCGCCAGCAGCTGGCGGGGAGTAGCGGGGACCGCCGGGGAGCTGTTTTTT	CASSWRGVAGTAGELFF
.	TRBJ1-3	TRBV20-1	few	TGCAGTGCTAGGTGGGGGATTGGAAACACCATATATTTT	CSARWGIGNTIYF
TRBD1	TRBJ2-5	TRBV7-8	.	TGTTCCAGCAACAGGGGGTCTAGAGAGACCCAGTACTTC	CSSNRGSRETQYF
TRBD1	TRBJ1-4	TRBV5-1	many	TGCGCCAGCAGCACGAAAGGGGGCACTAATGAAAAACTGTTTTTT	CASSTKGGTNEKLFF
.	TRBJ2-3	TRBV9	.	TGTGCCAGCAGCGTAGATCGCGGGGAAGATAGCACAGATACGCAGTATTTT	CASSVDRGEDSTDTQYF
TRBD2	TRBJ2-1	TRBV20-1	few	TGCAGTGCTAGAAGGACTAGCGGGAGTGGGAATGAGCAGTTCTTC	CSARRTSGSGNEQFF
.	TRBJ2-5	TRBV7-2	few	TGTGCCAGCAGCTCGCGACTGCCTCGGGAGACCCAGTACTTC	CASSSRLPRETQYF
.	TRBJ1-4	TRBV14	few	TGTGCCAGCAGCCAGGGACTCCAACCAACTAATGAAAAACTGTTTTTT	CASSQGLQPTNEKLFF
.	TRBJ2-5	TRBV24-1	many	TGTGCCACCAGTGATTTGGAGACCCAGTACTTC	CATSDLETQYF
TRBD1	TRBJ2-7	TRBV12-3/TRBV12-4	.	TGTGCCAGCAGTCACGGGACAGGGTATCGTACCTACGAGCAGTACTTC	CASSHGTGYRTYEQYF
.	TRBJ1-1	TRBV6-1	.	TGTGCCAGCAGTGAAGCGCTAAGGGCCTGGGCAGCTTTCTTT	CASSEALRAWAAFF
TRBD1	TRBJ2-3	TRBV10-3	few	TGTGCCATCAGACCCTCTGACAGGGCCAGAGATACGCAGTATTTT	CAIRPSDRARDTQYF
TRBD2	TRBJ2-5	TRBV6-2/TRBV6-3	.	TGTGCCAGCAGTTACTCTTCCCTAGCGGGGGAGGTAGAGACCCAGTACTTC	CASSYSSLAGEVETQYF
.	TRBJ2-7	TRBV20-1	.	TGCAGTGCTAGAGGGCCACTAGGGGGTCATGAGCAGTACTTC	CSARGPLGGHEQYF
.	TRBJ2-7	TRBV9	many	TGTGCCAGCAGCGTAGGGCTCTCGTCCTACGAGCAGTACTTC	CASSVGLSSYEQYF
TRBD2	TRBJ2-1	TRBV11-2	.	TGTGCCAGCAGCCCTGGGACTAGCCCGTTCTTC	CASSPGTSPFF
.	TRBJ1-3	TRBV28	.	TGTGCCGGCGGAACGGGAAGAAACACCATATATTTT	CAGGTGRNTIYF
TRBD2	TRBJ2-1	TRBV11-2	.	TGTGCCAGCAGCTTAGTTTTAGGACTAGCGCTATACAATGAGCAGTTCTTC	CASSLVLGLALYNEQFF
TRBD2	TRBJ2-7	TRBV5-1	few	TGCGCCAGCAGCTTCGTGGCTAGCGGCCTGGGAGAGCAGTACTTC	CASSFVASGLGEQYF
TRBD1	TRBJ1-1	TRBV12-3/TRBV12-4	.	TGTGCCAGCAGTTTCGGACAGGGAAGAGGGGCTTTCTTT	CASSFGQGRGAFF
.	TRBJ2-7	TRBV15	few	TGTGCCACCAGCAGAGTCAAGGGCTACGAGCAGTACTTC	CATSRVKGYEQYF
.	TRBJ1-5	TRBV7-9	few	TGTGCCAGCAGCTACGACAGACAGCCCCAGCATTTT	CASSYDRQPQHF